The entry below gives a single T cell receptor (beta chain) sequence along with its context. Its specificity is unknown. These data come from a study of graft-versus-host responses after intestinal transplantation. Study context: Each recipient received anti-thymocyte globulin induction, then tacrolimus and steroids for approximately 3 years.

V lost 3 bases to trimming and J lost 2 bases, with 10 bases between them. CDR3 size: 14 residues. Germline V gene data show CDR1 as MNHEY and CDR2 as SMNVEV (reference sequence). Sequenced by immunoSEQ multiplex PCR; TCRdb stores in-frame clones only, minus some. The profile shows more than 65,000 clones, 85% to 95% of them singletons. Study-level points and caveats: Recipient marrow showed GvH clones, some seen first in ileum or blood. Early post-transplant HvG declines showed an association with peak circulating GvH clone levels. Graft-donor T cell macrochimerism in patients accompanied high graft-versus-host to host-versus-graft clonal ratios in allografts.

The genes are TRBV27 and TRBJ2-5; D may be TRBD2 (6 bases). This clonotype was obtained from a human donor who received an intestinal transplant. The sequencing used unstimulated CD8+ T cells sorted from spleen or lymph node cells, collected before intestinal transplant. CDR3 protein: CASSFWGEQETQYF. CDR3 coding DNA: TGTGCCAGCAGTTTTTGGGGGGAACAAGAGACCCAGTACTTC.